This TCR beta chain was captured in a study of type 1 regulatory T cells. Whole-study context: T-allo10 is a Tr1-enriched, alloantigen-specific CD4 T cell product made in vitro.

This clonotype rates as medium-sized (0.01 to 0.1%). Antigen: not known. Overall study findings and caveats: Compared with non-Tr1 cells, Tr1 cells showed a narrower TCR repertoire.

Germline CDR1 reads SEHNR; CDR2 reads FQNEAQ (reference sequence). CDR3 size: 15 residues. With V trimmed by 3 bases and J by 4 bases, 3 bases remained unmatched. TCRdb analysed the reads with MiXCR anew, one entry per CDR3 protein. The profile shows roughly 6,200 distinct CDR3 sequences, roughly a third of them singletons. Sequenced sample: cultured type 1 regulatory T (Tr1) cells, either the whole culture or a sorted fraction (not recorded which). The rearrangement uses TRBV7-9 and TRBJ2-1; TRBD1 aligns across 10 bases. The origin of this receptor is a human donor in good health. CDR3 sequence reads: CASSFRDRGYNEQFF. The DNA of the CDR3 is TGTGCCAGCAGCTTCCGGGACAGGGGATACAATGAGCAGTTCTTC. The full variable domain, completed using reference TRBV7-9 and TRBJ2-1, is DTGVSQNPRHKITKRGQNVTFRCDPISEHNRLYWYRQTLGQGPEFLTYFQNEAQLEKSRLLSDRFSAERPKGSFSTLEIQRTEQGDSAMYLCASSFRDRGYNEQFFGPGTRLTVL.